This T cell receptor beta chain emerged from a study of T cells after yellow fever vaccination. This clonotype was recorded a few times. Its antigen is currently unknown. Points from the study as a whole: Booster sampling recovered most clones from primary vaccination (96% CD4, around 90% CD8). Weaker in magnitude, the secondary response showed a faster peak on day 5 versus 15. Abundant clonotypes from the bulk population could contaminate FACS-sorted repertoires.

Germline values: CDR1 SGDLS, CDR2 YYNGEE. The ends lost 1 base at V and 7 bases at J; junction bases unmatched: 6. The CDR3 sequence is 15 residues long. A process of 5'RACE template switching, which added a universal primer site and UMIs, was used to make TCR cDNA. A single record per CDR3 protein comes from TCRdb applying MiXCR to the 5' RACE reads. Altogether hundreds of thousands of distinct CDR3 sequences are present, about 13% being singletons, with the ten largest covering more than 13%. Material: PBMCs, obtained on the day of the yellow fever booster vaccination. This sequence was found in a man aged 25-45 years who received the YFV17D yellow fever vaccine. This chain joins TRBV9 and TRBJ2-1; 9 bases are shared with TRBD2. The CDR3: CASSVNSGSQNEQFF. CDR3 nucleotides: TGTGCCAGCAGCGTAAATAGCGGGAGTCAGAATGAGCAGTTCTTC. The full variable domain, completed using reference TRBV9 and TRBJ2-1, is DSGVTQTPKHLITATGQRVTLRCSPRSGDLSVYWYQQSLDQGLQFLIQYYNGEERAKGNILERFSAQQFPDLHSELNLSSLELGDSALYFCASSVNSGSQNEQFFGPGTRLTVL.